Following are 25 T cell receptor beta chains from one sample sequenced in a study of tumor-infiltrating lymphocytes in localized non-small cell lung cancer. Measured with immunoSEQ multiplex PCR; TCRdb has only the in-frame clones, and not every one. The sample has about 16,000 clones, around 79% seen once. Sequenced material: lung tumor tissue. All receptors come from a human donor with non-small cell lung cancer.

J is TRBJ2-7 and V is TRBV23-1, with D maybe TRBD1 (7 bases). TRBV23-1 is given ORF status, its function remaining uncertain. V was trimmed by 5 bases and J by 4 bases, leaving 15 bases between them. The CDR3 runs to 14 residues. DNA for the CDR3: TGCGCCAGCAGTAATACGACAGGGAGGTACGAGCAGTACTTC. Its translation: CASSNTTGRYEQYF.

The table lists this clone with a count of one. The J gene is TRBJ2-6, the V gene TRBV7-9, with no clear D. Germline loops: CDR1 SEHNR, CDR2 FQNEAQ (reference sequence). The CDR3 is made up of 13 amino acids. The ends were cut back, 5 bases at V and 7 bases at J, with 9 bases in the middle. The CDR3 nucleotides read TGTGCCAGCAGCGCCGTGGCTGCCAACGTCCTGACTTTC. It translates to CASSAVAANVLTF.

This chain connects TRBV5-1 to TRBJ2-5; D unclear. The germline V gene has CDR1 SGHRS and CDR2 YFSETQ. Between the trimmed V and J ends, which lost 3 bases and 1 base, there was a span of 16 bases. The CDR3 totals 16 residues. CDR3 loop: CASSSSAQESQETQYF. The CDR3 DNA follows: TGCGCCAGCAGCTCGTCGGCCCAAGAAAGCCAAGAGACCCAGTACTTC. Complete variable domain (other parts from reference TRBV5-1 and TRBJ2-5): KAGVTQTPRYLIKTRGQQVTLSCSPISGHRSVSWYQQTPGQGLQFLFEYFSETQRNKGNFPGRFSGRQFSNSRSEMNVSTLELGDSALYLCASSSSAQESQETQYFGPGTRLLVL.

The chain has TRBV4-2 and TRBJ2-7; 11 nucleotides line up with TRBD1. V dropped 5 bases and J dropped 3; count of bases not matched to a gene: 6. CDR1 and CDR2 (germline): LGHNA, YNFKEQ. The CDR3 spans 15 residues. The CDR3 region is CASSLGQGVGYEQYF. CDR3 in DNA: TGTGCCAGCAGCTTGGGACAGGGGGTAGGCTACGAGCAGTACTTC.

This clone came up a few times. The J gene is TRBJ1-5, the V gene TRBV5-1, with 7 bases lining up with TRBD1. The CDR3 is 15 amino acids. Looked up from germline, CDR1 is SGHRS and CDR2 is YFSETQ. The junction had 5 bases not matched to a gene; V was cut back by 4 bases and J by 1 base. As DNA, the CDR3 is TGCGCCAGCAGCACCGGGACAGACAGCAATCAGCCCCAGCATTTT. Translated, it gives CASSTGTDSNQPQHF.

The chain joins TRBV2 to TRBJ2-7; D ambiguous. V was clipped by 0 bases and J by 2 bases, with 26 bases between them. CDR1 is SNHLY and CDR2 is FYNNEI in the germline V gene. This CDR3 is built from 20 residues. CDR3 sequence reads: CASSEALQTDHSMPAYEQYF. The DNA for the CDR3 is TGTGCCAGCAGTGAAGCGCTTCAAACAGATCATAGTATGCCTGCCTACGAGCAGTACTTC.

The chain carries TRBV29-1 and TRBJ2-3; D is uncertain. Germline-derived CDR1 and CDR2 are SQVTM and ANQGSEA. V was shortened by 5 bases and J by 8 bases, with 17 bases between the two germline ends. CDR3 length: 13 amino acids. The DNA for the CDR3 is TGCAGCGTTAGATCATCTGGGCCTACTACGCAGTATTTT. Protein: CSVRSSGPTTQYF.

The rearrangement links TRBV27 to TRBJ2-3; no definite D call. The germline CDR1 and CDR2 sequences are MNHEY and SMNVEV (reference sequence). The CDR3 has 14 residues. The V and J ends lost 3 bases and 4 bases respectively, with 11 bases between them. DNA for the CDR3: TGTGCCAGCAGTTTCCTGATTGCTGCAGATACGCAGTATTTT. It encodes CASSFLIAADTQYF.

The rearrangement uses TRBV9 and TRBJ2-1; the D is unclear. Germline V gives CDR1 SGDLS, CDR2 YYNGEE. The V end was cut by 0 bases, the J end by 6 bases, with 16 bases between. This CDR3 has 16 amino acids. CDR3 in DNA: TGTGCCAGCAGCGTAGTAGGCGAAAGGCCCCTCAATGAGCAGTTCTTC. Its protein is CASSVVGERPLNEQFF.

The V and J genes are TRBV9 and TRBJ2-2, with 7 bases fitting TRBD1. CDR3 length equals 20 residues. J was trimmed by 1 base and V by 0 bases; bases with no gene match: 15. Germline lookup yields CDR1 SGDLS and CDR2 YYNGEE. The CDR3 DNA follows: TGTGCCAGCAGCGTAGACATAGGGGGCACCACGACGAGGAACACCGGGGAGCTGTTTTTT. This translates into CASSVDIGGTTTRNTGELFF.

V is TRBV19 and J is TRBJ2-2; no reliable D call. The length of the CDR3 is 13 residues. Looked up from germline, CDR1 is LNHDA and CDR2 is SQIVND (reference sequence). Deletions cut 3 bases from V and 6 bases from J, with 8 bases between. CDR3: CASSIRFPGELFF. The CDR3 nucleotides are TGTGCCAGTAGTATTAGGTTTCCCGGGGAGCTGTTTTTT.

The V and J genes are TRBV6-5 and TRBJ2-1; 8 bases agree with TRBD1. Germline-derived CDR1 and CDR2 are MNHEY and SVGAGI. V was pared by 4 bases and J by 6 bases, with 5 bases of the junction left unmatched. This CDR3 has 14 amino acids. The chain's CDR3 is CASSFSTGGNEQFF. CDR3 sequence (DNA): TGTGCCAGCAGTTTCTCAACAGGGGGCAATGAGCAGTTCTTC.

The chain joins TRBV19 to TRBJ2-2, with D maybe TRBD1 (5 bases). V was shortened by 10 bases and J by 0 bases, with 15 bases between the two germline ends. Germline CDR1 LNHDA, CDR2 SQIVND (reference sequence). The CDR3 has 15 amino acids. The CDR3 DNA follows: TGTGCCACCCAACGTGGGGCGGCGAACACCGGGGAGCTGTTTTTT. Translating it yields CATQRGAANTGELFF.

A few counts support this clone. V and J are TRBV5-6 and TRBJ2-3; D is possibly TRBD1 or TRBD2 (5 bases each). Trimming stripped 0 bases from V and 6 bases from J, with 14 bases between. The CDR3 spans 15 residues. The germline gives CDR1 SGHDT, CDR2 YYEEEE. CDR3 region: CASSLAGGWGDTQYF. Written as DNA, the CDR3 is TGTGCCAGCAGCTTGGCCGGCGGATGGGGGGATACGCAGTATTTT.

This clone was counted between two and nine times. The V and J genes are TRBV5-1 and TRBJ1-4, with D tentatively TRBD1 (6 bases). Germline CDR1 reads SGHRS; CDR2 reads YFSETQ. V shed 4 bases and J shed 3 bases, with 16 bases lying between them. The length of the CDR3 is 16 residues. CDR3 nucleotides: TGCGCCAGCAGCCTACGGACGGGGGGGCCTAATGAAAAACTGTTTTTT. It is translated as CASSLRTGGPNEKLFF.

The chain couples TRBV5-1 to TRBJ1-2; 7 bases are shared with TRBD1. Germline V gene lookup returns CDR1 SGHRS and CDR2 YFSETQ. The junction had 7 bases not matched to a gene; V was cut back by 3 bases and J by 5 bases. The CDR3 extends over 14 amino acids. CDR3: CASSSTGRGYGYTF. CDR3 in DNA: TGCGCCAGCAGCTCGACAGGGAGGGGTTATGGCTACACCTTC.

The chain joins TRBV18 to TRBJ2-7; no clear D. This CDR3 contains 11 residues. The germline V and J ends were trimmed by 5 bases and 5 bases, with 7 bases remaining between them. Germline loops: CDR1 KGHSH, CDR2 LQKENI. CDR3 residues: CASSFVDEQYF. CDR3 in DNA: TGTGCCAGCTCATTTGTCGACGAGCAGTACTTC.

This clone was seen once. V and J are TRBV7-2 and TRBJ1-1; 11 bases agree with TRBD1. Trimming cost V 0 bases and J 10 bases; bases outside gene matches: 10. Germline CDR1 SGHTA, CDR2 FQGNSA. The CDR3 spans 16 residues. CDR3 bases: TGTGCCAGCAGCTTAGCGGTGACGGGACAGGGGGAGGGAGCTTTCTTT. Translation: CASSLAVTGQGEGAFF.

The chain carries TRBV10-3 and TRBJ2-1; perhaps TRBD2 as D (5 bases). Per the germline V gene, CDR1 is ENHRY and CDR2 is SYGVKD. This CDR3 has 15 amino acids. The V end was cut by 0 bases, the J end by 5 bases, with 11 bases between. Here the CDR3 reads CAISESGRGNNEQFF. CDR3 coding DNA: TGTGCCATCAGTGAGTCTGGACGGGGAAACAATGAGCAGTTCTTC.

This chain links TRBV5-6 with TRBJ2-1; the D gene is possibly TRBD2 (6 bases). Germline assignment: CDR1 SGHDT and CDR2 YYEEEE. The CDR3 consists of 14 residues. V gave up 4 bases and J gave up 6 bases, with 14 bases separating them. CDR3 in amino acids: CASSPPGDSNEQFF. CDR3 sequence (DNA): TGTGCCAGCAGCCCCCCCGGGGACTCCAATGAGCAGTTCTTC. Full variable domain (rest looked up from reference TRBV5-6 and TRBJ2-1): DAGVTQSPTHLIKTRGQQVTLRCSPKSGHDTVSWYQQALGQGPQFIFQYYEEEERQRGNFPDRFSGHQFPNYSSELNVNALLLGDSALYLCASSPPGDSNEQFFGPGTRLTVL.

The CDR3 coding sequence is TGTGCCAGCAGGTTGGGGATAACTAATGAAAAACTGTTTTTT. It yields the protein CASRLGITNEKLFF. V is TRBV6-1 and J is TRBJ1-4; the D is unclear. Germline V lookup: CDR1 MNHNS, CDR2 SASEGT. V was cut by 6 bases and J by 1 base, with 9 bases left in between. This CDR3 spans 14 amino acids.

This chain uses TRBV19 with TRBJ2-6, with a tentative D call TRBD1 (6 bases). V was cut by 7 bases and J by 0 bases, with 10 bases left in between. The CDR3 totals 15 residues. CDR1 is LNHDA and CDR2 is SQIVND in the germline V gene (reference sequence). This chain's CDR3 is CASTQGFSGANVLTF. The CDR3 nucleotides read TGTGCCAGTACACAGGGATTCTCTGGGGCCAACGTCCTGACTTTC.

This rearrangement joins TRBV7-9 to TRBJ1-5; possible D gene TRBD1, 5 bases. CDR3 length: 14 amino acids. V shed 6 bases and J shed 3 bases, with 12 bases lying between them. Germline V gene sequence: CDR1 SEHNR, CDR2 FQNEAQ (reference sequence). The CDR3 nucleotides are TGTGCCAGCAGTCCCGGGACGATCAATCAGCCCCAGCATTTT. Encoded protein: CASSPGTINQPQHF.

The chain links TRBV2 to TRBJ1-1; no clear D gene. This CDR3 comprises 15 residues. With 7 bases removed from V and 1 base from J, the gap between germline ends came to 16 bases. Per the germline V gene, CDR1 is SNHLY and CDR2 is FYNNEI. The DNA for the CDR3 is TGTGCCAGCAAGAGGGCTGAGACACCGAACACTGAAGCTTTCTTT. This sequence encodes CASKRAETPNTEAFF.

V usage is TRBV29-1 and J usage is TRBJ2-2, with no clear D. Trimming pared 4 bases from V and 0 bases from J, leaving 9 bases between. The CDR3 is 14 residues long. CDR1 is SQVTM, CDR2 ANQGSEA, per germline. The CDR3 spells CSVAASANTGELFF. CDR3 coding DNA: TGCAGCGTTGCAGCGTCAGCGAACACCGGGGAGCTGTTTTTT.